Each of the 17 T cell receptor beta chains below was sequenced from the same sample in a study of T cells after yellow fever vaccination. MiXCR was run by TCRdb on the 5' RACE reads, yielding one entry per CDR3 protein. Seen here are 450,000 to 650,000 distinct CDR3 sequences, 21% observed once, and the top ten hold approximately 16%. The sample consisted of PBMCs, taken roughly 23 days after the first yellow fever vaccination. The receptor set was obtained from a man younger than 35 who received the YFV17D yellow fever vaccine.

This clonotype was detected only a few times. The chain carries TRBV18 and TRBJ1-4, with a tentative D call TRBD1 (5 bases). CDR1 and CDR2 (germline): KGHSH, LQKENI. The CDR3 consists of 16 residues. Trimming shortened V by 5 bases and J by 0 bases, and 13 bases separated the two germline ends. The CDR3 region is CASSDRQTTTNEKLFF. The CDR3 DNA sequence: TGTGCCAGCTCAGACAGACAGACCACAACTAATGAAAAACTGTTTTTT. Full variable domain (remainder filled in from reference TRBV18 and TRBJ1-4): NAGVMQNPRHLVRRRGQEARLRCSPMKGHSHVYWYRQLPEEGLKFMVYLQKENIIDESGMPKERFSAEFPKEGPSILRIQQVVRGDSAAYFCASSDRQTTTNEKLFFGSGTQLSVL.

The chain recombines TRBV11-2 with TRBJ2-3; 10 bases agree with TRBD1. V was pared by 5 bases and J by 6 bases, with 20 bases of the junction left unmatched. The germline V gene encodes CDR1 SGHAT and CDR2 FQNNGV. This CDR3 comprises 19 residues. The chain's CDR3 is CASSHVVPRDRGRRDTQYF. CDR3 nucleotide sequence: TGTGCCAGCAGCCATGTCGTGCCACGAGACAGGGGGCGCCGGGATACGCAGTATTTT.

The V call is TRBV5-6, the J call TRBJ1-1; weak D call: TRBD1 (5 bases). The V gene's germline CDR1 is SGHDT and CDR2 YYEEEE. V was trimmed by 4 bases and J by 0 bases, leaving 13 bases between them. The CDR3 runs 15 residues. CDR3 in DNA: TGTGCCAGCAGCCCCCAGGTCAGGGTGAACACTGAAGCTTTCTTT. Protein: CASSPQVRVNTEAFF.

The chain has TRBV4-3 and TRBJ2-1; perhaps D is TRBD1 or TRBD2 (6 bases each). Trimming stripped 1 base from V and 1 base from J, with 14 bases between. From germline, CDR1 is LGHNA and CDR2 YSLEER. The CDR3 contains 17 residues. The CDR3 loop reads CASSQGVGGQSYNEQFF. The CDR3 region has the DNA TGCGCCAGCAGCCAAGGAGTCGGGGGACAATCCTACAATGAGCAGTTCTTC.

In this sample, this clonotype turned up a few times. This chain connects TRBV7-2 to TRBJ1-1; D gene uncertain. V was pared by 2 bases and J by 4 bases, with 11 bases between. CDR1 is SGHTA and CDR2 is FQGNSA in the germline V gene. There are 14 residues in the CDR3. CDR3 DNA sequence: TGTGCCAGCAGCTTACCCGCAGGACGCACTGAAGCTTTCTTT. Residues: CASSLPAGRTEAFF.

J is TRBJ2-1 and V is TRBV5-1; 8 bases align to TRBD2. CDR3 length: 16 residues. The V and J ends lost 4 bases and 2 bases, in that order; junction bases with no gene match: 8. Germline CDR1 is SGHRS and CDR2 is YFSETQ. The CDR3: CASSGTSGAAYNEQFF. In DNA form, the CDR3 reads TGCGCCAGCAGCGGGACTAGTGGGGCCGCCTACAATGAGCAGTTCTTC.

The V call is TRBV7-9, the J call TRBJ2-5; 7 bases agree with TRBD1. Germline-derived CDR1 and CDR2 are SEHNR and FQNEAQ (reference sequence). The CDR3 has 14 amino acids. With 4 bases clipped from V and 5 bases from J, the junction kept 7 bases outside the gene matches. The CDR3 DNA reads TGTGCCAGCAGCTCTCGACAGGGCCGGGAGACCCAGTACTTC. Amino acid sequence: CASSSRQGRETQYF.

The chain employs TRBV11-2 and TRBJ2-1; perhaps TRBD2 as D (5 bases). This CDR3 region has 17 residues. CDR1 and CDR2 (germline): SGHAT, FQNNGV. Trimming took off 1 base at V and 0 bases at J, with 13 bases between the two ends. CDR3 sequence (DNA): TGTGCCAGCAGCTTAGTAGCTAGCCGGAGCTCCTACAATGAGCAGTTCTTC. Encoded protein: CASSLVASRSSYNEQFF.

This clonotype was seen repeatedly, ten times or more. The J gene is TRBJ2-1, the V gene TRBV2, with D tentatively TRBD1 (6 bases). V was clipped by 2 bases and J by 9 bases, with 17 bases between them. The germline V gene encodes CDR1 SNHLY and CDR2 FYNNEI. The CDR3 is 15 residues long. Here the CDR3 DNA reads TGTGCCAGCAGTGAAATTGGGCCAGCAGGGGCTGAGCAGTTCTTC. Translated: CASSEIGPAGAEQFF.

This rearrangement joins TRBV7-9 to TRBJ1-1, with D unclear. The germline V gene encodes CDR1 SEHNR and CDR2 FQNEAQ (reference sequence). The CDR3 is 13 residues long. V was pared by 3 bases and J by 5 bases, with 10 bases between. The DNA for the CDR3 is TGTGCCAGCAGCTTGAAGGGTTGGACTGAAGCTTTCTTT. Protein product: CASSLKGWTEAFF. The complete variable domain, with remaining parts taken from reference TRBV7-9 and TRBJ1-1, reads DTGVSQNPRHKITKRGQNVTFRCDPISEHNRLYWYRQTLGQGPEFLTYFQNEAQLEKSRLLSDRFSAERPKGSFSTLEIQRTEQGDSAMYLCASSLKGWTEAFFGQGTRLTVV.

This clonotype occurred a few times. This chain links TRBV4-1 with TRBJ2-5, with D possibly matching TRBD2 (5 bases). The germline gives CDR1 MGHRA, CDR2 YSYEKL. This CDR3 is built from 16 residues. V shed 2 bases and J shed 4 bases, with 17 bases lying between them. The CDR3 region is CASSQRSDYSPETQYF. The CDR3 DNA is TGCGCCAGCAGCCAACGTAGCGACTACTCCCCAGAGACCCAGTACTTC.

V is TRBV5-4 and J is TRBJ2-3, with a tentative D call TRBD2 (5 bases). There are 15 residues in the CDR3. The V and J ends lost 2 bases and 3 bases respectively, with 13 bases between them. Looked up from germline, CDR1 is SGHNT and CDR2 is YYREEE (reference sequence). CDR3 coding DNA: TGTGCCAGCAGCTTTGGCCAGCGAGGGACAGATACGCAGTATTTT. Its protein product is CASSFGQRGTDTQYF.

This clonotype was counted a few times. This chain links TRBV10-3 with TRBJ2-5; D uncertain. Germline V lookup: CDR1 ENHRY, CDR2 SYGVKD. The CDR3 loop spans 16 amino acids. V shed 2 bases and J shed 0 bases, with 13 bases lying between them. The CDR3 is CAISELWVGNQETQYF. DNA of the CDR3: TGTGCCATCAGTGAGCTTTGGGTAGGGAACCAAGAGACCCAGTACTTC.

The rearrangement links TRBV4-1 to TRBJ2-3; D might be TRBD1 or TRBD2, each matching 7 bases. The V end was cut by 1 base, the J end by 6 bases, with 14 bases between. Germline assignment: CDR1 MGHRA and CDR2 YSYEKL. The CDR3 has 15 residues. The CDR3 protein is CASSQGPGGADTQYF. DNA for the CDR3: TGCGCCAGCAGCCAAGGGCCAGGGGGGGCGGATACGCAGTATTTT.

The genes are TRBV20-1 and TRBJ1-2, with D possibly TRBD1 on 5 matching bases. The CDR3 sequence is 13 residues long. With 5 bases removed from V and 4 bases from J, the gap between germline ends came to 14 bases. The germline gives CDR1 DFQATT, CDR2 SNEGSKA (reference sequence). CDR3 region: CSAPDRKSYGYTF. CDR3 in DNA: TGCAGTGCTCCCGACAGAAAGTCCTATGGCTACACCTTC.

The chain has TRBV20-1 and TRBJ1-5, with 7 bases matching TRBD1. The germline CDR1 and CDR2 sequences are DFQATT and SNEGSKA (reference sequence). The CDR3 sequence is 12 residues long. V dropped 6 bases and J dropped 7; count of bases not matched to a gene: 6. The CDR3 spells CSARTGGQPQHF. The CDR3 DNA follows: TGCAGTGCGAGGACAGGAGGGCAGCCCCAGCATTTT.

The V gene is TRBV6-2 or TRBV6-3, the J gene TRBJ1-1; possible D gene TRBD1, 6 bases. CDR3 length: 13 residues. The V gene's germline CDR1 is MNHEY and CDR2 SVGEGT. V lost 7 bases to trimming and J lost 3 bases, with 12 bases between them. CDR3 nucleotide sequence: TGTGCCAGCAACCTAGACAGGTACACTGAAGCTTTCTTT. Its translation: CASNLDRYTEAFF.